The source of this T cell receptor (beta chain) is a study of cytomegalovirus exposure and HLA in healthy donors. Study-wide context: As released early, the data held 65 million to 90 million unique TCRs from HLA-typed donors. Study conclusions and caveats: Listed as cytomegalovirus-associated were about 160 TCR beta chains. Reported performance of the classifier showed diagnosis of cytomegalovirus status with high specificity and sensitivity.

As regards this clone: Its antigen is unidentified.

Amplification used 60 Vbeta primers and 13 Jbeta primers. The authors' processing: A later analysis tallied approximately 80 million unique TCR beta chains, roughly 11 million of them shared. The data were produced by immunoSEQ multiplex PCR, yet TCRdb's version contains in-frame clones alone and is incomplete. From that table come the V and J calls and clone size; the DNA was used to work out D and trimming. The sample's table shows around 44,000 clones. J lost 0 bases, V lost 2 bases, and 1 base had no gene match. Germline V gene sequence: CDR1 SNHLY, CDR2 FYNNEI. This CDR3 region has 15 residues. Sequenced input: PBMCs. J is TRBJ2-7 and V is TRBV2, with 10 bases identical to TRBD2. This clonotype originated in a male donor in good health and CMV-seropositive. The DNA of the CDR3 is TGTGCCAGCAGTGAACTAGCGGGGGACTCCTACGAGCAGTACTTC. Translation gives CASSELAGDSYEQYF.